These 2 T cell receptor beta chains were sequenced from one sample in a study of CD8 T cells in ankylosing spondylitis. TCRdb independently ran MiXCR on the 5' RACE reads; one entry per CDR3 protein. Altogether roughly 150,000 distinct CDR3 sequences are present, 6% to 8.5% being singletons, with the ten largest covering roughly 12%. The sample consisted of blood, either unsorted or a sorted T cell fraction (not recorded which). All receptors derive from a female donor with ankylosing spondylitis or in good health (not recorded which).

This clonotype occurred many times. The chain couples TRBV30 to TRBJ2-7; unclear D gene. CDR1 is GTSNPN, CDR2 SVGIG, per germline (reference sequence). Trimming stripped 4 bases from V and 2 bases from J, with 9 bases between. This CDR3 comprises 12 residues. The CDR3 region is CAWNPGTYEQYF. The DNA for the CDR3 is TGTGCCTGGAACCCAGGCACCTACGAGCAGTACTTC.

The chain uses TRBV6-1 and TRBJ1-2; D not resolved. Germline CDR1 is MNHNS and CDR2 is SASEGT. Deletions cut 5 bases from V and 7 bases from J, with 17 bases between. This CDR3 has 14 residues. The chain's CDR3 is CASSPRTILGGYTF. DNA of the CDR3: TGTGCCAGCAGTCCCCGAACTATCCTGGGTGGCTACACCTTC.